The entry that follows covers one T cell receptor beta chain sequence. Its antigen remains unidentified. This sample is part of a study of shared clonotypes between healthy human individuals. Profiling relied on immunoSEQ multiplex PCR, and the TCRdb table lists in-frame clones only, not all of them. Of hundreds of thousands of clones in the sample, nearly 98% were seen once. Broader study findings: Sequencing of the sorted subsets was shown by rarefaction to be incomplete despite large depth.

The CDR3 runs 15 residues. CDR1 and CDR2 (germline): MNHEY, SMNVEV (reference sequence). The germline V and J ends were trimmed by 5 bases and 0 bases, with 14 bases remaining between them. It was CD45RO-negative cells, positively selected for CCR7, that made up naive CD8 cells, with terminally differentiated effector memory CD45RA+ cells excluded. This TCR was sampled from a man in his thirties or forties in good health. The rearrangement joins TRBV27 to TRBJ2-7; D may be TRBD2 (6 bases). The sample was naive CD8+ T cells sorted from blood. DNA of the CDR3: TGTGCCAGCAGTATTAGTAGCGGAACCTCCTACGAGCAGTACTTC. This translates into CASSISSGTSYEQYF.